The 14 T cell receptor beta chains given below trace back to one sample, sequenced in a study of blood T cell repertoires in COVID-19. The assay was immunoSEQ multiplex PCR, and TCRdb's table has in-frame clones only and misses some. Of under 300,000 clones detected, roughly 81% appear once; the ten largest clones hold about 6.2%. The sample taken for sequencing was PBMCs or T cells enriched from blood (not recorded which). The source of these receptors is a woman aged 45-60 years who had been exposed to COVID-19.

Here the CDR3 DNA reads TGTGCCAGCTCACTACAGGGGGAGGATCAGCCCCAGCATTTT. Its protein product is CASSLQGEDQPQHF. The chain employs TRBV18 and TRBJ1-5; 8 positions match TRBD1. The germline V gene encodes CDR1 KGHSH and CDR2 LQKENI. This CDR3 has 14 residues. V lost 4 bases, J lost 5 bases, and 4 bases stayed unmatched.

J is TRBJ2-3 and V is TRBV7-2; D may be TRBD1 (6 bases). Germline CDR1 is SGHTA and CDR2 is FQGNSA. V shed 5 bases and J shed 2 bases, with 20 bases lying between them. The CDR3 is 17 residues long. This chain's CDR3 is CASSRGFGGPSTDTQYF. CDR3 nucleotide sequence: TGTGCCAGCAGCCGGGGATTTGGGGGCCCTTCCACAGATACGCAGTATTTT.

The V gene is TRBV6-1, the J gene TRBJ2-7, with D perhaps TRBD2 (5 bases). Germline loops: CDR1 MNHNS, CDR2 SASEGT. The CDR3 extends over 15 amino acids. V was pared by 1 base and J by 0 bases, with 10 bases between. This CDR3 reads CASSEEEAASYEQYF. The CDR3 DNA reads as TGTGCCAGCAGTGAAGAGGAGGCGGCCTCCTACGAGCAGTACTTC.

The count of this clone is one. The rearrangement links TRBV5-1 to TRBJ2-5, with 10 bases identical to TRBD1. The junction had 10 bases not matched to a gene; V was cut back by 0 bases and J by 5 bases. CDR3 length: 17 residues. Germline V gene lookup returns CDR1 SGHRS and CDR2 YFSETQ. CDR3 coding DNA: TGCGCCAGCAGCTTGGAAAAGGGACAGGGGCTCGGGGAGACCCAGTACTTC. Protein sequence: CASSLEKGQGLGETQYF. The entire variable domain, with the rest obtained from reference TRBV5-1 and TRBJ2-5, is as follows: KAGVTQTPRYLIKTRGQQVTLSCSPISGHRSVSWYQQTPGQGLQFLFEYFSETQRNKGNFPGRFSGRQFSNSRSEMNVSTLELGDSALYLCASSLEKGQGLGETQYFGPGTRLLVL.

This chain uses TRBV4-1 with TRBJ1-3; 9 nucleotides match TRBD1. Per germline, CDR1 MGHRA and CDR2 YSYEKL. The CDR3 is 15 amino acids. V was pared by 2 bases and J by 6 bases, with 5 bases of the junction left unmatched. CDR3: CASSQFTGGLNTIYF. The CDR3 bases are TGCGCCAGCAGCCAATTCACAGGGGGCTTAAACACCATATATTTT.

This chain links TRBV28 with TRBJ1-2, with D hard to call. V lost 4 bases, J lost 8 bases, and 14 bases lay in between. Germline V gives CDR1 MDHEN, CDR2 SYDVKM. The CDR3 runs 13 residues. CDR3 loop: CASSSRASGGYTF. Written as DNA, the CDR3 is TGTGCCAGCAGTTCCCGCGCGTCCGGGGGCTACACCTTC.

The chain combines TRBV10-2 with TRBJ2-4; TRBD2 matches 13 bases. Germline CDR1 WSHSY, CDR2 SAAADI. There are 17 residues in the CDR3. Trimming cost V 2 bases and J 0 bases; bases outside gene matches: 1. CDR3 loop: CASSETSGGVAKNIQYF. In DNA, the CDR3 is TGCGCCAGCAGTGAGACTAGCGGGGGGGTAGCCAAAAACATTCAGTACTTC.

The gene calls are TRBV9 and TRBJ1-2; maybe TRBD1 (6 bases). Germline V gives CDR1 SGDLS, CDR2 YYNGEE. V was clipped by 0 bases and J by 3 bases, with 12 bases between them. This CDR3 spans 15 amino acids. This CDR3 reads CASSVASQGHYGYTF. The CDR3 region has the DNA TGTGCCAGCAGCGTAGCCTCTCAGGGGCACTATGGCTACACCTTC.

The chain links TRBV27 to TRBJ2-3; 9 bases are a match to TRBD1. The germline V gene has CDR1 MNHEY and CDR2 SMNVEV (reference sequence). The CDR3 is made up of 14 amino acids. Trimming took 5 bases from V and 4 from J; bases not matched to a gene: 4. CDR3 sequence: CASSGTGRPDTQYF. CDR3 DNA: TGTGCCAGCAGTGGGACAGGGAGGCCAGATACGCAGTATTTT.

This clone was found a few times. This chain connects TRBV5-1 to TRBJ1-3; D is undetermined. With 6 bases removed from V and 2 bases from J, the gap between germline ends came to 18 bases. Germline V gene sequence: CDR1 SGHRS, CDR2 YFSETQ. This CDR3 has 16 residues. CDR3 nucleotides: TGCGCCAGCAAGGGAGGTTCTCAGAAGGCTGGAAACACCATATATTTT. Its protein product is CASKGGSQKAGNTIYF.

V is TRBV5-6 and J is TRBJ1-6; a possible D gene is TRBD1 (5 bases). The ends were cut back, 3 bases at V and 8 bases at J, with 15 bases in the middle. The CDR3 totals 15 residues. From germline, CDR1 is SGHDT and CDR2 YYEEEE. CDR3 loop: CASSSGIMEDSPLHF. CDR3 coding DNA: TGTGCCAGCAGCTCAGGGATAATGGAAGATTCACCCCTCCACTTT.

The genes are TRBV10-3 and TRBJ2-2, with 12 bases lining up with TRBD1. With 6 bases clipped from V and 8 bases from J, the junction kept 4 bases outside the gene matches. There are 14 residues in the CDR3. CDR1 is ENHRY and CDR2 is SYGVKD in the germline V gene. The CDR3 reads CAISRDRGPGELFF. The CDR3 coding sequence is TGTGCCATCAGCCGGGACAGGGGGCCGGGGGAGCTGTTTTTT.

This clone showed up just once. This rearrangement joins TRBV14 to TRBJ2-2, with D possibly being TRBD2 (6 bases). With 1 base removed from V and 5 bases from J, the gap between germline ends came to 14 bases. This CDR3 contains 16 residues. Looked up from germline, CDR1 is SGHDN and CDR2 is FVKESK. The CDR3 bases are TGTGCCAGCAGCCAAGGTGAACGGGGGAGGACCGGGGAGCTGTTTTTT. Protein sequence: CASSQGERGRTGELFF. The variable domain in full, completed from reference TRBV14 and TRBJ2-2, reads EAGVTQFPSHSVIEKGQTVTLRCDPISGHDNLYWYRRVMGKEIKFLLHFVKESKQDESGMPNNRFLAERTGGTYSTLKVQPAELEDSGVYFCASSQGERGRTGELFFGEGSRLTVL.

The rearrangement links TRBV2 to TRBJ1-4; tentative D call: TRBD1 (5 bases). V lost 5 bases and J 7 bases, leaving 17 bases between the germline ends. This CDR3 spans 15 amino acids. Germline CDR1 SNHLY, CDR2 FYNNEI. This CDR3 reads CASSPRRGVIEKLFF. CDR3 bases: TGTGCCAGCAGTCCCAGGAGGGGTGTAATTGAAAAACTGTTTTTT.